The source of this T cell receptor beta chain is a study of blood T cells in healthy people across ages. Study findings and constraints: Estimates drawn from one million T cells were deemed to understate diversity.

Germline V gene sequence: CDR1 MNHEY, CDR2 SMNVEV (reference sequence). CDR3 length equals 16 residues. V lost 0 bases and J lost 4; bases outside the gene matches: 6. Per individual sample, total RNA of at least 5 micrograms was extracted. For the second PCR, which ran for about 6 to 11 cycles, a sample-barcoded 5' primer and a J-beta primer mix were used. Each cDNA molecule was tagged by a template-switch adaptor with 12 random nucleotides. TCRdb re-called the 5' RACE reads through MiXCR, storing one row per CDR3 protein. The table includes hundreds of thousands of distinct CDR3 sequences, about 55% detected once. This clonotype appeared a few times. Its antigen is as yet unknown.

Sequencing used blood. The TCR sequence derives from an elderly man in good health. V and J are TRBV27 and TRBJ2-5; 9 bases are a match to TRBD1. The CDR3 spells CASSLSRTGGRETQYF. CDR3 in DNA: TGTGCCAGCAGTTTATCCAGAACAGGGGGCAGAGAGACCCAGTACTTC.